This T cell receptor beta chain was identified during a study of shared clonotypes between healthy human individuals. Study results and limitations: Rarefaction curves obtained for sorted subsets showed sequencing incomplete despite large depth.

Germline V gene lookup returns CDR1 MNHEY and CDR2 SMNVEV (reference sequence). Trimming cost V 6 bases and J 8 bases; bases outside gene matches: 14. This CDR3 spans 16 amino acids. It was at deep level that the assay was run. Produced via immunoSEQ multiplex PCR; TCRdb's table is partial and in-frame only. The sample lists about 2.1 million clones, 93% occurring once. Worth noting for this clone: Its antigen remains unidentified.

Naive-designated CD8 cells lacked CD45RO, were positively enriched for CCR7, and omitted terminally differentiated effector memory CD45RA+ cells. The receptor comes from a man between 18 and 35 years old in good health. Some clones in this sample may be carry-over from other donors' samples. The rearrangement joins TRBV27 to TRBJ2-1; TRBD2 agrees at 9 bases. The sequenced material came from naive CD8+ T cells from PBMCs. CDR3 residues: CASRALAGSRVDEQFF. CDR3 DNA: TGTGCCAGCAGGGCCCTAGCGGGAAGTAGGGTAGATGAGCAGTTCTTC.